The TCR beta chain described here comes from a study of T cell repertoires in cytomegalovirus infection (dated by TCRdb to about 2019). About the full investigation: The HLA type of each donor mattered for the analysis, because public TCR beta signatures pointed to carriage of CMV infection along with the matching HLA type.

Ten or more counts support this clonotype. Its antigen remains undetermined. The input lacks base qualities; no much larger clone sits a single base away. The sample was run on an Illumina HiSeq 1500. TCRdb itself trimmed the public reads at Q25 with fastp, ran MiXCR and retained productive beta chains. Each record represents a unique CDR3 protein, reported with the most common genes and DNA among its rows. The table for this sample lists almost 500,000 distinct CDR3 sequences; 10% to 12% of them were counted only once. Roughly 10% of the sample is taken by the ten largest. What the authors observed across the whole study: The ex vivo response was dominated by HLA-C-restricted CMV-specific TCR beta clonotypes, which also provided the single most frequent clonotype in two of eight donors. Carriers of CMV infection plus the relevant HLA type were discriminated by the cumulative frequency of public TCR beta family members in the study cohort and in an independent 352-donor cohort.

The sequencing input was PBMCs. This TCR was recovered from a human donor in good health (CMV status not recorded). Some clones in this sample may be carry-over from other donors' samples.

The nucleotide sequence is given as TGTGCCAGCAGTAACCTGGTCGGCAGTGGCTACACCTTC. The resulting protein is CASSNLVGSGYTF. The chain is made from TRBV28 and TRBJ1-2; the D segment cannot be called with confidence. Reading the germline V gene gives CDR1 MDHEN and CDR2 SYDVKM. V loses 5 bases of germline sequence and J loses 7 bases, and the interval between the two ends is 14 bases. Its CDR3 holds 13 amino acids, cysteine through phenylalanine. CDR3 DNA only is kept here, 39 bases in frame from base 1.